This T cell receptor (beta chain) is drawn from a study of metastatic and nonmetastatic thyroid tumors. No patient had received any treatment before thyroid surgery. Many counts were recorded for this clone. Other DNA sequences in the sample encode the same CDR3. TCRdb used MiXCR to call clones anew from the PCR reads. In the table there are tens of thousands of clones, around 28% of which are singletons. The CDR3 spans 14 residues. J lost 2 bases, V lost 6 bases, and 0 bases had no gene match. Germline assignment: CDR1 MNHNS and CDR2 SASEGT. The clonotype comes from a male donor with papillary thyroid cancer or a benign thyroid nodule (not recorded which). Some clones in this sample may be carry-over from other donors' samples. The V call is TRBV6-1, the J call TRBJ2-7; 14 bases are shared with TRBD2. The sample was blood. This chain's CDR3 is CASRTSGRAYEQYF. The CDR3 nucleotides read TGTGCCAGCAGGACTAGCGGGAGGGCCTACGAGCAGTACTTC.